What follows are 13 T cell receptor beta chains derived from one specimen sequenced in a study of blood T cell repertoires in COVID-19. The protocol was immunoSEQ multiplex PCR, while the TCRdb copy is restricted to in-frame clones and leaves out a portion. The sample yields more than 50,000 clones, about 75% seen once. Sequencing input: peripheral blood. These receptors all come from a woman of 80 years or more with acute or convalescent COVID-19.

This clone has a count of ten or more. The genes are TRBV7-8 and TRBJ1-6, with 7 bases aligning to TRBD1. Germline CDR1 reads SGHVS; CDR2 reads FQNEAQ. J gave up 10 bases and V 4 bases, and 10 bases lay outside the gene matches. This CDR3 has 15 amino acids. CDR3 bases: TGTGCCAGCAGCTCCCCACAGGGGATATACTCACCCCTCCACTTT. Translating it yields CASSSPQGIYSPLHF.

This chain joins TRBV2 and TRBJ2-1, with unresolved D. CDR1 and CDR2 (germline): SNHLY, FYNNEI. The CDR3 is 17 residues long. The V gene lost 10 bases and the J gene lost 2 bases, with 24 bases spanning the gap. CDR3 in amino acids: CATIKLSPGSPYNEQFF. Here the CDR3 DNA reads TGTGCCACCATCAAACTTAGTCCGGGTTCCCCCTACAATGAGCAGTTCTTC.

CDR3 bases: TGTGCCAGCAGCCAAACGACTAGCGGGAGGGGGAATGAGCAGTTCTTC. Protein product: CASSQTTSGRGNEQFF. The chain employs TRBV4-2 and TRBJ2-1, with 14 bases identical to TRBD2. Looked up from germline, CDR1 is LGHNA and CDR2 is YNFKEQ. With V trimmed by 2 bases and J by 7 bases, 4 bases remained unmatched. The CDR3 spans 16 residues.

CDR3 DNA: TGTGCCAGCATCCTAGGGGGAAGCACAGATACGCAGTATTTT. It specifies CASILGGSTDTQYF. V and J are TRBV5-8 and TRBJ2-3; tentative D call: TRBD1 (6 bases). The CDR3 covers 14 residues. Germline V gives CDR1 SGHTS, CDR2 YDEGEE. V lost 6 bases, J lost 0 bases, and 11 bases lay in between.

This chain uses TRBV5-5 with TRBJ2-3, with TRBD1 identical over 7 bases. J gave up 4 bases and V 2 bases, and 10 bases lay outside the gene matches. The CDR3 loop spans 16 amino acids. CDR1 is SGHKS and CDR2 is YYEKEE in the germline V gene (reference sequence). The CDR3 nucleotides read TGTGCCAGCAGCTTTTCCCTTATTACAGGGGCAGATACGCAGTATTTT. Protein: CASSFSLITGADTQYF.

The chain uses TRBV5-4 and TRBJ1-2; weak D call: TRBD1 (6 bases). Trimming took off 0 bases at V and 8 bases at J, with 8 bases between the two ends. Per germline, CDR1 SGHNT and CDR2 YYREEE (reference sequence). The CDR3 spans 12 residues. For the CDR3, the DNA is TGTGCCAGCAGCTTGGACAGGGACGGCTACACCTTC. Translated, it gives CASSLDRDGYTF.

The gene calls are TRBV7-9 and TRBJ2-2; no clear D. CDR3 length: 19 amino acids. Trimming stripped 3 bases from V and 1 base from J, with 21 bases between. From germline, CDR1 is SEHNR and CDR2 FQNEAQ (reference sequence). CDR3 sequence (DNA): TGTGCCAGCAGCTTCGGTCCTTCTCGACACGATCGGAACACCGGGGAGCTGTTTTTT. Translated: CASSFGPSRHDRNTGELFF.

The chain links TRBV28 to TRBJ1-2, with TRBD1 matching 8 bases. V gave up 10 bases and J gave up 8 bases; unmatched junction bases: 12. CDR3 length equals 13 residues. The V gene's germline CDR1 is MDHEN and CDR2 SYDVKM. The CDR3 nucleotides are TGTGCCACATGTTGCGGTGACAGGGGCGGCTACACCTTC. Protein: CATCCGDRGGYTF.

This chain uses TRBV9 with TRBJ2-2, with D hard to call. V lost 0 bases to trimming and J lost 6 bases, with 9 bases between them. CDR3 length: 14 amino acids. CDR1 is SGDLS, CDR2 YYNGEE, per germline. The CDR3 nucleotides are TGTGCCAGCAGCGTAGACAGTGTATCCGGGGAGCTGTTTTTT. It yields the protein CASSVDSVSGELFF.

The chain links TRBV13 to TRBJ1-6; 9 positions agree with TRBD1. CDR3 size: 15 residues. CDR1 PRHDT and CDR2 FYEKMQ come from the germline V gene (reference sequence). The ends lost 0 bases at V and 13 bases at J; junction bases unmatched: 7. The CDR3 region has the DNA TGTGCCAGCAGCTTAGGGGGACAGGGCGGCTATCCCCTCCACTTT. Protein: CASSLGGQGGYPLHF.

V gene TRBV28 combines with J gene TRBJ1-2, with D maybe TRBD1 (6 bases). CDR1 is MDHEN, CDR2 SYDVKM, per germline. CDR3 length: 17 residues. V shed 3 bases and J shed 0 bases, with 17 bases lying between them. CDR3 in amino acids: CASSLRQAYQANYGYTF. The CDR3 DNA is TGTGCCAGCAGTTTGAGACAGGCATATCAAGCTAACTATGGCTACACCTTC.

The chain recombines TRBV4-1 with TRBJ2-1, with D hard to call. The germline V gene encodes CDR1 MGHRA and CDR2 YSYEKL. Trimming removed 2 bases at V and 5 bases at J, with 10 bases between. The CDR3 runs to 14 residues. CDR3 region: CASSQSRVNNEQFF. The CDR3 bases are TGCGCCAGCAGCCAATCCCGGGTTAACAATGAGCAGTTCTTC.

This clone appeared once. The chain links TRBV9 to TRBJ2-5; possible D gene TRBD2, 5 bases. This CDR3 contains 17 residues. Germline V gene data show CDR1 as SGDLS and CDR2 as YYNGEE. The V gene lost 2 bases and the J gene lost 2 bases, with 19 bases spanning the gap. The CDR3 nucleotides read TGTGCCAGCAGCGTCCTCGGGAATTTCGTTGGTCAAGAGACCCAGTACTTC. Encoded protein: CASSVLGNFVGQETQYF. Using reference TRBV9 and TRBJ2-5 for the parts outside the CDR3, the full variable domain is DSGVTQTPKHLITATGQRVTLRCSPRSGDLSVYWYQQSLDQGLQFLIQYYNGEERAKGNILERFSAQQFPDLHSELNLSSLELGDSALYFCASSVLGNFVGQETQYFGPGTRLLVL.